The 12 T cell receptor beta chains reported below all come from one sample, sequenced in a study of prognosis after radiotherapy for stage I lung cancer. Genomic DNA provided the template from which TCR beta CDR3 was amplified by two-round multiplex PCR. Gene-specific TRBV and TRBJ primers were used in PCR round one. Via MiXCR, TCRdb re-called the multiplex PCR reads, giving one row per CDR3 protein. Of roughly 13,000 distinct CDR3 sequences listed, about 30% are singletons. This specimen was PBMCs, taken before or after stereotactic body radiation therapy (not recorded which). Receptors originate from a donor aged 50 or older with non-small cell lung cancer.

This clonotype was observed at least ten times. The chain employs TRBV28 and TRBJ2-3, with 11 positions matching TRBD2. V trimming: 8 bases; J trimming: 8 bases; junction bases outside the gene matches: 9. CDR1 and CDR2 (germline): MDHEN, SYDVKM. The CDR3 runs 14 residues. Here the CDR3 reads CASGNSGRGGTQYF. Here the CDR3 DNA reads TGTGCCAGCGGAAATAGCGGGAGGGGGGGTACGCAGTATTTT.

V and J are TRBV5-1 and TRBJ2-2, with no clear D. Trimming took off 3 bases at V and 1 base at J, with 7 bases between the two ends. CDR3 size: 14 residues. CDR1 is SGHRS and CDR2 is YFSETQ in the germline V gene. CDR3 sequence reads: CASSYDGNTGELFF. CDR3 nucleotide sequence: TGCGCCAGCAGCTACGACGGGAACACCGGGGAGCTGTTTTTT.

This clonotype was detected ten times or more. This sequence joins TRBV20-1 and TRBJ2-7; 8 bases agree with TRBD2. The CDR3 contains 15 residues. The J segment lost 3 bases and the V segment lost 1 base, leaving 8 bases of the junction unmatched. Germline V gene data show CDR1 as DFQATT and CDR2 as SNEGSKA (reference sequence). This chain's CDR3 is CSARASGGINYEQYF. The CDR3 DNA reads TGCAGTGCTAGAGCCTCGGGGGGGATTAACTACGAGCAGTACTTC.

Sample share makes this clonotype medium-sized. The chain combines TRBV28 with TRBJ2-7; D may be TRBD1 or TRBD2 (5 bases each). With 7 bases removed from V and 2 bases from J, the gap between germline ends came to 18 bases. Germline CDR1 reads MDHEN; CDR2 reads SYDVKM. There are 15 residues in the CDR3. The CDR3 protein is CASIPPPGRAYEQYF. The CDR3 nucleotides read TGTGCCAGCATCCCACCGCCGGGACGGGCCTACGAGCAGTACTTC.

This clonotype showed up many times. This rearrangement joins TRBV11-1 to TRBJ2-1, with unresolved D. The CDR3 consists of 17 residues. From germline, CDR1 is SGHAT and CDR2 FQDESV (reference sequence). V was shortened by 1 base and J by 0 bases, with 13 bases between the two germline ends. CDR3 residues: CASSLVGFSGSYNEQFF. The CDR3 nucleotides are TGTGCCAGCAGCTTAGTAGGGTTCTCAGGCTCCTACAATGAGCAGTTCTTC.

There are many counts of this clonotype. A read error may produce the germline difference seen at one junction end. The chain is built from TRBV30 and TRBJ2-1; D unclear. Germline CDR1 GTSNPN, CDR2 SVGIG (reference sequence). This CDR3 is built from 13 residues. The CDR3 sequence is CAWKASSYDEQFF. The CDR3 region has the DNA TGTGCCTGGAAGGCTTCCTCCTACGATGAGCAGTTCTTC.

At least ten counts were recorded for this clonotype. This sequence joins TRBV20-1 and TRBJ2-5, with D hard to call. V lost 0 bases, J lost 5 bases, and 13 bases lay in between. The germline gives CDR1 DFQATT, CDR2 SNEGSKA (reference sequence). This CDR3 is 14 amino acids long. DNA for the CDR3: TGCAGTGCTAGAGATCCCTATATCCGGGAGACCCAGTACTTC. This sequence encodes CSARDPYIRETQYF.

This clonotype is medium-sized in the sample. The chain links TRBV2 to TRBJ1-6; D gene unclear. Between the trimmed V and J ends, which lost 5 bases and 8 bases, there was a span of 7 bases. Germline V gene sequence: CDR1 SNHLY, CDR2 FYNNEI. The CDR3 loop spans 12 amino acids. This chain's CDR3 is CASSFGYSPLHF. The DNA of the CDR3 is TGTGCCAGCAGTTTCGGATATTCACCCCTCCACTTT.

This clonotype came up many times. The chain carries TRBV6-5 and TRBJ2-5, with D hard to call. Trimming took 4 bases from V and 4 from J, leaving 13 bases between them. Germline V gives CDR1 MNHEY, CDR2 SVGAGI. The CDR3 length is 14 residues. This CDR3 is CASSFGFLPETQYF. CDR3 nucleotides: TGTGCCAGCAGTTTCGGGTTCCTCCCAGAGACCCAGTACTTC.

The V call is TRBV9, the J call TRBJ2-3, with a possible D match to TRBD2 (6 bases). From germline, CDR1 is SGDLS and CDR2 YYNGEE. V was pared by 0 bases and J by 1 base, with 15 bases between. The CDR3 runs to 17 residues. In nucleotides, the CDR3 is TGTGCCAGCAGCGTAGCCAGACTAGAGGGTGGCACAGATACGCAGTATTTT. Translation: CASSVARLEGGTDTQYF.

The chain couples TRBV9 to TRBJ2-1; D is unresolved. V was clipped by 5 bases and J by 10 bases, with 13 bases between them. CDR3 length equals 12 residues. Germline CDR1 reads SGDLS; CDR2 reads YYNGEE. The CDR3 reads CASSKLFHEQFF. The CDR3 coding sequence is TGTGCCAGCAGTAAACTATTCCACGAGCAGTTCTTC.

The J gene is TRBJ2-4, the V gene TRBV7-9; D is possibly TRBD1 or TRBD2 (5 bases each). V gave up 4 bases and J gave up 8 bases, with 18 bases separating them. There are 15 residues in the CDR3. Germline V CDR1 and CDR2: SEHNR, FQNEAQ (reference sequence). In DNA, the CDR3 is TGTGCCAGCAGCTCGACAGTGGGGGATGGCGACATTCAGTACTTC. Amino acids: CASSSTVGDGDIQYF.